One and the same sample provided the 11 T cell receptor beta chains below, sequenced in a study of OX40 agonist ivuxolimab in advanced cancers. Library preparation used the immunoSEQ multiplex PCR assay. Not all clones reach the TCRdb copy of this immuneACCESS table, which keeps in-frame sequences only. Checked studies attribute under half of the gap to unresolved V genes and leave the rest unexplained. Here the sample has approximately 100,000 clones; 75% to 95% occur a single time. The ten largest clones take up 0.25% to 0.35% of the sample. The sequencing here drew on CD4+ or CD8+ T cells sorted from blood, taken in a trial of the OX40 agonist ivuxolimab. These receptors all come from an adult with an advanced solid tumor such as melanoma, head and neck, liver or kidney cancer.

This clone was recorded only once. The genes are TRBV11-3 and TRBJ2-3; 9 nucleotides align to TRBD2. The CDR3 spans 15 residues. J was trimmed by 6 bases and V by 5 bases; bases with no gene match: 9. Germline CDR1 is SGHNT and CDR2 is YENEEA. The CDR3 region has the DNA TGTGCCAGCAGCCCAGGACTAGCGAACGCGGATACGCAGTATTTT. Its protein product is CASSPGLANADTQYF. Full variable domain (outside the CDR3, taken from reference TRBV11-3 and TRBJ2-3): EAGVVQSPRYKIIEKKQPVAFWCNPISGHNTLYWYLQNLGQGPELLIRYENEEAVDDSQLPKDRFSAERLKGVDSTLKIQPAELGDSAVYLCASSPGLANADTQYFGPGTRLTVL.

The chain couples TRBV5-6 to TRBJ2-7; D remains ambiguous. V was pared by 0 bases and J by 0 bases, with 13 bases between. The CDR3 has 16 residues. Germline CDR1 and CDR2: SGHDT and YYEEEE. Written as DNA, the CDR3 is TGTGCCAGCAGCTTGGCCCAGAGACGGATCTCCTACGAGCAGTACTTC. This translates into CASSLAQRRISYEQYF. The entire variable domain, with the rest obtained from reference TRBV5-6 and TRBJ2-7, is as follows: DAGVTQSPTHLIKTRGQQVTLRCSPKSGHDTVSWYQQALGQGPQFIFQYYEEEERQRGNFPDRFSGHQFPNYSSELNVNALLLGDSALYLCASSLAQRRISYEQYFGPGTRLTVT.

The chain joins TRBV4-1 to TRBJ2-1, with D hard to call. Germline-derived CDR1 and CDR2 are MGHRA and YSYEKL. This CDR3 contains 16 residues. Trimming took off 0 bases at V and 7 bases at J, with 16 bases between the two ends. CDR3 amino acids: CASSQERQVRPNEQFF. DNA of the CDR3: TGCGCCAGCAGCCAAGAGCGTCAGGTCCGCCCGAATGAGCAGTTCTTC.

This chain joins TRBV11-2 and TRBJ2-1; the D gene is possibly TRBD2 (6 bases). V lost 5 bases and J lost 1, with 15 bases in between. The length of the CDR3 is 16 residues. Germline V gene lookup returns CDR1 SGHAT and CDR2 FQNNGV. CDR3 region: CASSPDPGVSYNEQFF. For the CDR3, the DNA is TGTGCCAGCAGCCCAGACCCGGGAGTATCCTACAATGAGCAGTTCTTC.

This chain links TRBV28 with TRBJ2-4; D not certain. Per germline, CDR1 MDHEN and CDR2 SYDVKM. V dropped 6 bases and J dropped 0 bases, with 12 bases sitting between them. The CDR3 consists of 15 residues. For the CDR3, the DNA is TGTGCCAGCAGCGTCGGCAGACTAGCCAAAAACATTCAGTACTTC. It specifies CASSVGRLAKNIQYF. Filled out from reference TRBV28 and TRBJ2-4, the complete variable domain reads DVKVTQSSRYLVKRTGEKVFLECVQDMDHENMFWYRQDPGLGLRLIYFSYDVKMKEKGDIPEGYSVSREKKERFSLILESASTNQTSMYLCASSVGRLAKNIQYFGAGTRLSVL.

The V call is TRBV27, the J call TRBJ2-2; D not certain. The V end lost 6 bases, the J end lost 8 bases, and 13 bases lay between the germline ends. Germline values: CDR1 MNHEY, CDR2 SMNVEV (reference sequence). The CDR3 runs 13 residues. The CDR3 here is CASSSNPSGELFF. The CDR3 bases are TGTGCCAGCAGCTCCAATCCCTCGGGGGAGCTGTTTTTT.

V gene TRBV9 combines with J gene TRBJ2-7; weak D call: TRBD2 (5 bases). Trimming took off 5 bases at V and 0 bases at J, with 6 bases between the two ends. The CDR3 totals 12 residues. Germline V gene lookup returns CDR1 SGDLS and CDR2 YYNGEE. The CDR3: CASRDSSYEQYF. DNA of the CDR3: TGTGCCAGCAGGGACTCCTCCTACGAGCAGTACTTC. Variable domain in full (rest from reference TRBV9 and TRBJ2-7): DSGVTQTPKHLITATGQRVTLRCSPRSGDLSVYWYQQSLDQGLQFLIQYYNGEERAKGNILERFSAQQFPDLHSELNLSSLELGDSALYFCASRDSSYEQYFGPGTRLTVT.

The chain carries TRBV28 and TRBJ1-2, with D possibly matching TRBD1 (5 bases). The ends were cut back, 9 bases at V and 5 bases at J, with 10 bases in the middle. Germline V gene sequence: CDR1 MDHEN, CDR2 SYDVKM. The CDR3 totals 11 residues. CDR3 bases: TGTGCCAGTGGGGCCGGGTATGGCTACACCTTC. Protein sequence: CASGAGYGYTF.

The chain recombines TRBV5-4 with TRBJ1-1; the match to TRBD1 covers 9 bases. The V segment lost 2 bases and the J segment 0 bases; nucleotides outside the gene matches: 5. Germline assignment: CDR1 SGHNT and CDR2 YYREEE (reference sequence). The CDR3 is 16 residues long. CDR3 in amino acids: CASSLGTGLMNTEAFF. CDR3 DNA sequence: TGTGCCAGCAGCTTAGGGACAGGGCTCATGAACACTGAAGCTTTCTTT.

This sequence joins TRBV7-6 and TRBJ1-2; the D gene is possibly TRBD1 (6 bases). The CDR3 loop spans 18 amino acids. From germline, CDR1 is SGHVS and CDR2 FNYEAQ. The ends were cut back, 1 base at V and 5 bases at J, with 23 bases in the middle. The CDR3 is CASSLDVTGRDARYGYTF. Here the CDR3 DNA reads TGTGCCAGCAGCTTAGATGTGACAGGAAGGGACGCCAGATATGGCTACACCTTC.

CDR3 nucleotide sequence: TGTGCCAGCAGTGAATCGGGCAGGGGGTACACTGAAGCTTTCTTT. Translated, it gives CASSESGRGYTEAFF. The chain employs TRBV2 and TRBJ1-1; 7 bases map to TRBD1. This CDR3 spans 15 amino acids. V trimming: 2 bases; J trimming: 3 bases; junction bases outside the gene matches: 6. Germline CDR1 reads SNHLY; CDR2 reads FYNNEI.